The 27 T cell receptor beta chains below were found in one sample sequenced in a study of cytomegalovirus exposure and HLA in healthy donors. Assay used: immunoSEQ multiplex PCR; TCRdb lists only in-frame clones, some missing. Altogether around 200,000 clones are present, about three quarters being singletons, with the ten largest covering 1% to 1.5%. The specimen sequenced was PBMCs. The receptors derive from a woman in her 30s in good health and CMV-seronegative.

The chain couples TRBV5-1 to TRBJ2-3; 7 nucleotides match TRBD1. The CDR3 consists of 15 residues. V lost 4 bases, J lost 6 bases, and 11 bases stayed unmatched. Germline-derived CDR1 and CDR2 are SGHRS and YFSETQ. The CDR3 sequence: CASSPGGRGPDTQYF. CDR3 nucleotides: TGCGCCAGCAGCCCTGGTGGTAGGGGGCCTGATACGCAGTATTTT.

The rearrangement joins TRBV29-1 to TRBJ1-2; D uncertain. The CDR3 loop spans 14 amino acids. The V end lost 2 bases, the J end lost 0 bases, and 10 bases lay between the germline ends. Germline loops: CDR1 SQVTM, CDR2 ANQGSEA. The CDR3, as DNA: TGCAGCGTTGAACGGGAATCTTCTAACTATGGCTACACCTTC. Translation: CSVERESSNYGYTF.

Here the CDR3 DNA reads TGTGCCAGCAGCCCGGGACTAGCGGGAGGGGGCCAAGAGACCCAGTACTTC. Amino acid sequence: CASSPGLAGGGQETQYF. V is TRBV7-6 and J is TRBJ2-5; 16 nucleotides line up with TRBD2. CDR3 length equals 17 residues. Germline lookup yields CDR1 SGHVS and CDR2 FNYEAQ. J was trimmed by 1 base and V by 5 bases; bases with no gene match: 4.

The chain is built from TRBV30 and TRBJ1-1; maybe TRBD1 (5 bases). Per germline, CDR1 GTSNPN and CDR2 SVGIG (reference sequence). V was clipped by 8 bases and J by 4 bases, with 14 bases between them. The CDR3 loop spans 12 amino acids. The CDR3 DNA reads TGTGCCGGCGGCAGGGCGGTCACTGAAGCTTTCTTT. Translated: CAGGRAVTEAFF. Based on the CDR3 plus reference TRBV30 and TRBJ1-1, the full variable domain is SQTIHQWPATLVQPVGSPLSLECTVEGTSNPNLYWYRQAAGRGLQLLFYSVGIGQISSEVPQNLSASRPQDRQFILSSKKLLLSDSGFYLCAGGRAVTEAFFGQGTRLTVV.

Notes on this clone: Within the sample, other DNA sequences also encode this same CDR3. V usage is TRBV28 and J usage is TRBJ2-7; TRBD2 matches at 13 bases. This CDR3 spans 15 amino acids. CDR1 and CDR2 (germline): MDHEN, SYDVKM. V lost 6 bases and J lost 1; bases outside the gene matches: 3. The CDR3 reads CASSQTSGGSYEQYF. The CDR3 DNA reads as TGTGCCAGCAGCCAGACTAGCGGGGGGTCCTACGAGCAGTACTTC.

This clone was seen many times. The genes are TRBV6-5 and TRBJ2-4, with a tentative D call TRBD2 (5 bases). The ends were cut back, 0 bases at V and 6 bases at J, with 9 bases in the middle. Germline values: CDR1 MNHEY, CDR2 SVGAGI. The CDR3 runs to 14 residues. CDR3 in DNA: TGTGCCAGCAGTTACTCGGAGGCCGGAAACATTCAGTACTTC. Residues: CASSYSEAGNIQYF.

This chain joins TRBV5-1 and TRBJ2-1, with TRBD2 matching over 14 bases. With V trimmed by 2 bases and J by 6 bases, 4 bases remained unmatched. The CDR3 consists of 16 residues. The germline gives CDR1 SGHRS, CDR2 YFSETQ. The chain's CDR3 is CASSFLTSGRANEQFF. The CDR3 nucleotides are TGCGCCAGCAGCTTTTTGACTAGCGGGAGGGCCAATGAGCAGTTCTTC.

V and J are TRBV4-2 and TRBJ1-5; 9 positions agree with TRBD1. Trimming took 0 bases from V and 6 from J; bases not matched to a gene: 6. The CDR3 sequence is 16 residues long. The germline V gene has CDR1 LGHNA and CDR2 YNFKEQ. The CDR3 reads CASSQEGQGLGQPQHF. The DNA for the CDR3 is TGTGCCAGCAGCCAAGAGGGACAGGGTCTTGGTCAGCCCCAGCATTTT.

The chain couples TRBV6-4 to TRBJ2-3; D is possibly TRBD1 (5 bases). CDR3 size: 14 residues. Germline V gives CDR1 MRHNA, CDR2 SNTAGT. V dropped 2 bases and J dropped 3 bases, with 9 bases sitting between them. The CDR3, as DNA: TGTGCCAGCAGTGACAGGGGTTTGACAGATACGCAGTATTTT. It encodes CASSDRGLTDTQYF.

The CDR3 is CASSRTGNQPQHF. The CDR3 DNA reads as TGTGCCAGCAGTAGGACAGGGAATCAGCCCCAGCATTTT. The rearrangement uses TRBV6-1 and TRBJ1-5; 8 nucleotides match TRBD1. With V trimmed by 5 bases and J by 4 bases, 1 base remained unmatched. CDR3 length equals 13 residues. In germline, CDR1 is MNHNS, CDR2 SASEGT.

This clone appeared a few times. The chain employs TRBV5-1 and TRBJ2-5; D might be TRBD1 (5 bases). V was cut by 0 bases and J by 1 base, with 13 bases left in between. The CDR3 loop spans 16 amino acids. Germline CDR1 and CDR2: SGHRS and YFSETQ. The CDR3 here is CASSLAKTETQETQYF. DNA of the CDR3: TGCGCCAGCAGCTTGGCCAAGACAGAAACCCAAGAGACCCAGTACTTC.

The V call is TRBV2, the J call TRBJ2-1; 8 bases align to TRBD2. The germline gives CDR1 SNHLY, CDR2 FYNNEI. J lost 8 bases, V lost 7 bases, and 13 bases had no gene match. The CDR3 has 15 residues. The CDR3: CASTLQGLAGDEQFF. In DNA form, the CDR3 reads TGTGCCAGCACCCTCCAGGGGCTAGCGGGCGATGAGCAGTTCTTC.

The DNA of the CDR3 is TGCGCCAGCAGCTTGTTAGGGGGTGAAGGGAACACTGAAGCTTTCTTT. Translating gives CASSLLGGEGNTEAFF. V usage is TRBV5-1 and J usage is TRBJ1-1; TRBD1 might be the D (6 bases). Looked up from germline, CDR1 is SGHRS and CDR2 is YFSETQ. The ends were cut back, 1 base at V and 1 base at J, with 14 bases in the middle. The length of the CDR3 is 16 residues. The entire variable domain, with the rest obtained from reference TRBV5-1 and TRBJ1-1, is as follows: KAGVTQTPRYLIKTRGQQVTLSCSPISGHRSVSWYQQTPGQGLQFLFEYFSETQRNKGNFPGRFSGRQFSNSRSEMNVSTLELGDSALYLCASSLLGGEGNTEAFFGQGTRLTVV.

This chain joins TRBV4-1 and TRBJ1-3; TRBD1 agrees at 7 bases. Losses at the gene ends were 2 bases for V and 0 bases for J; bases not matched to a gene: 7. The germline CDR1 and CDR2 sequences are MGHRA and YSYEKL. This CDR3 is 17 amino acids long. This CDR3 is CASSQWTGQSSGNTIYF. The CDR3 nucleotides read TGCGCCAGCAGCCAATGGACAGGCCAAAGCTCTGGAAACACCATATATTTT.

The rearrangement joins TRBV5-5 to TRBJ2-7; the D gene is possibly TRBD1 (7 bases). Germline CDR1 and CDR2: SGHKS and YYEKEE (reference sequence). The CDR3 is 12 residues long. Trimming shortened V by 4 bases and J by 7 bases, and 12 bases separated the two germline ends. CDR3 in DNA: TGTGCCAGCAGCGGAGGGGGCCGAGAGCAGTACTTC. It yields the protein CASSGGGREQYF.

This clone was recorded a few times. The CDR3 here is CAWTGQAKLANSPLHF. Written as DNA, the CDR3 is TGTGCCTGGACGGGACAGGCGAAACTGGCAAATTCACCCCTCCACTTT. The V and J genes are TRBV30 and TRBJ1-6; TRBD1 agrees at 8 bases. Germline CDR1 GTSNPN, CDR2 SVGIG (reference sequence). V was pared by 4 bases and J by 7 bases, with 12 bases of the junction left unmatched. The CDR3 is 16 amino acids.

This chain joins TRBV5-1 and TRBJ1-1; 7 bases map to TRBD1. V gave up 4 bases and J gave up 4 bases; unmatched junction bases: 4. Germline values: CDR1 SGHRS, CDR2 YFSETQ. The CDR3 is 13 residues long. The CDR3 DNA reads as TGCGCCAGCAGCCTGACAGGGAGCACTGAAGCTTTCTTT. Protein: CASSLTGSTEAFF.

The chain is built from TRBV25-1 and TRBJ2-6, with TRBD2 identical over 10 bases. V gave up 3 bases and J gave up 0 bases; unmatched junction bases: 5. CDR3 length equals 18 residues. Germline CDR1 is MGHDK and CDR2 is SYGVNS. CDR3 amino acids: CASSEASGGSSGANVLTF. For the CDR3, the DNA is TGTGCCAGCAGTGAGGCTAGCGGGGGTAGCTCTGGGGCCAACGTCCTGACTTTC.

V usage is TRBV28 and J usage is TRBJ2-7, with D perhaps matching TRBD2 (6 bases). Germline V lookup: CDR1 MDHEN, CDR2 SYDVKM. V was pared by 2 bases and J by 0 bases, with 14 bases between. CDR3 length: 16 amino acids. The CDR3 DNA reads TGTGCCAGCAGTTTAGGGGGTAGGGGACTCTCCTACGAGCAGTACTTC. Its protein product is CASSLGGRGLSYEQYF. The full variable domain, with the rest looked up from reference TRBV28 and TRBJ2-7, is DVKVTQSSRYLVKRTGEKVFLECVQDMDHENMFWYRQDPGLGLRLIYFSYDVKMKEKGDIPEGYSVSREKKERFSLILESASTNQTSMYLCASSLGGRGLSYEQYFGPGTRLTVT.

The chain recombines TRBV29-1 with TRBJ1-4, with unresolved D. With 5 bases removed from V and 10 bases from J, the gap between germline ends came to 20 bases. This CDR3 spans 14 amino acids. CDR1 and CDR2 from the germline V gene are SQVTM and ANQGSEA. Written as DNA, the CDR3 is TGCAGCGTTCTGGCGGTTTGGCCCCCTGGAAAACTGTTTTTT. It codes for CSVLAVWPPGKLFF.

This clone was seen a single time. V gene TRBV11-3 combines with J gene TRBJ2-1; 9 nucleotides align to TRBD2. Trimming took 5 bases from V and 3 from J; bases not matched to a gene: 5. The CDR3 extends over 15 amino acids. The V gene's germline CDR1 is SGHNT and CDR2 YENEEA. CDR3 bases: TGTGCCAGCAGCCGAGGGACTAGCTTCTACAATGAGCAGTTCTTC. Its protein product is CASSRGTSFYNEQFF.

The V gene is TRBV7-2, the J gene TRBJ2-4, with D perhaps TRBD1 (5 bases). The CDR3 length is 18 residues. CDR1 is SGHTA and CDR2 is FQGNSA in the germline V gene. V was clipped by 2 bases and J by 1 base, with 18 bases between them. The CDR3 DNA sequence: TGTGCCAGCAGCTTATCCTTCATCAGGGATCTGGCCAAAAACATTCAGTACTTC. Translating gives CASSLSFIRDLAKNIQYF.

The chain carries TRBV2 and TRBJ1-3; D unresolved. V was clipped by 4 bases and J by 4 bases, with 8 bases between them. The CDR3 covers 13 residues. Germline V gene sequence: CDR1 SNHLY, CDR2 FYNNEI. Here the CDR3 reads CASSVFRGNTIYF. CDR3 in DNA: TGTGCCAGCAGTGTTTTCAGGGGAAACACCATATATTTT.

J is TRBJ2-2 and V is TRBV30, with D uncertain. The germline gives CDR1 GTSNPN, CDR2 SVGIG (reference sequence). V was cut by 3 bases and J by 6 bases, with 14 bases left in between. The CDR3 is 14 residues long. The CDR3 region is CAWRANYQSGELFF. CDR3 in DNA: TGTGCCTGGAGGGCGAACTATCAATCCGGGGAGCTGTTTTTT.

This chain links TRBV4-1 with TRBJ2-7, with 7 bases fitting TRBD1. This CDR3 comprises 16 residues. CDR1 is MGHRA and CDR2 is YSYEKL in the germline V gene. The ends lost 0 bases at V and 0 bases at J; junction bases unmatched: 5. CDR3 bases: TGCGCCAGCAGCCAAGATCAGACAGGGATCTCCTACGAGCAGTACTTC. It encodes CASSQDQTGISYEQYF.

The CDR3 DNA reads TGTGCCAGCAGTAGCATGCCAGGCCATAATTCACCCCTCCACTTT. It is translated as CASSSMPGHNSPLHF. J is TRBJ1-6 and V is TRBV6-1; no reliable D call. The CDR3 length is 15 residues. V was clipped by 5 bases and J by 5 bases, with 13 bases between them. Germline V gives CDR1 MNHNS, CDR2 SASEGT.

V usage is TRBV2 and J usage is TRBJ2-2, with 9 bases fitting TRBD1. This CDR3 region has 16 residues. After removal of 5 bases from V and 1 base from J, the junction contained 5 bases not matched to a gene. Per germline, CDR1 SNHLY and CDR2 FYNNEI. The CDR3 coding sequence is TGTGCCAGCAGTAAACAGGGGGCAGGGAACACCGGGGAGCTGTTTTTT. It is translated as CASSKQGAGNTGELFF.